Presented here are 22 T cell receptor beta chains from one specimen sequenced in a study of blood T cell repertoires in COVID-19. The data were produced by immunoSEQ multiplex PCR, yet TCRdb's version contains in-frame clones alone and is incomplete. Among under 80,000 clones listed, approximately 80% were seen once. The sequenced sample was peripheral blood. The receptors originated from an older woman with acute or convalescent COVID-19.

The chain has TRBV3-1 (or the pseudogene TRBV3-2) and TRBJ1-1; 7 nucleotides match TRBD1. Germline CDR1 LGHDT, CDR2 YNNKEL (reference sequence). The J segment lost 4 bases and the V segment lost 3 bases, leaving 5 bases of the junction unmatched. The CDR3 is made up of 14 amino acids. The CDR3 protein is CASSQDQGVTEAFF. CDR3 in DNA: TGTGCCAGCAGCCAGGATCAGGGGGTCACTGAAGCTTTCTTT.

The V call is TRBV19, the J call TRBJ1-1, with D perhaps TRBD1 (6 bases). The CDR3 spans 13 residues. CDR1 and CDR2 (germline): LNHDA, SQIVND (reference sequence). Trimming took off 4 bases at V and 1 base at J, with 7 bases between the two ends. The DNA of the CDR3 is TGTGCCAGTAGTAGGACAGAGAACACTGAAGCTTTCTTT. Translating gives CASSRTENTEAFF.

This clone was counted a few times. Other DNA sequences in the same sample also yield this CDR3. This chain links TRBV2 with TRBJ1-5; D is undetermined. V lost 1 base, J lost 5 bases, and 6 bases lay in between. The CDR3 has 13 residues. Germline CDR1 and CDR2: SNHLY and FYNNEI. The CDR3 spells CASSEGRYQPQHF. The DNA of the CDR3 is TGTGCCAGCAGTGAAGGGAGATATCAGCCCCAGCATTTT.

Written as DNA, the CDR3 is TGCGCCAGCAGCAGGGGACAGGGGGCGTCTGGCTACACCTTC. Residues: CASSRGQGASGYTF. This chain joins TRBV5-1 and TRBJ1-2; 12 bases are shared with TRBD1. CDR1 SGHRS and CDR2 YFSETQ come from the germline V gene. With V trimmed by 4 bases and J by 7 bases, 5 bases remained unmatched. The length of the CDR3 is 14 residues.

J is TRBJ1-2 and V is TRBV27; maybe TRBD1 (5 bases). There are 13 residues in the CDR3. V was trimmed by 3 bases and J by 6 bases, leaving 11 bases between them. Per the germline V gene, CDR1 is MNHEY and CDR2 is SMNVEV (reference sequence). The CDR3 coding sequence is TGTGCCAGCAGTTTGGGAGGGGCGGATGGCTACACCTTC. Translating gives CASSLGGADGYTF.

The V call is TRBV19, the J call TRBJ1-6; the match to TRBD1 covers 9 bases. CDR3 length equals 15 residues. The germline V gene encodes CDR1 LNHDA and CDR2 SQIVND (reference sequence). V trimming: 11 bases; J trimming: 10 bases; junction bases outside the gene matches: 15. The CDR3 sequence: CASEGGGTGSSPLHF. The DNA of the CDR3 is TGTGCCTCCGAGGGAGGCGGGACAGGGTCCTCACCCCTCCACTTT. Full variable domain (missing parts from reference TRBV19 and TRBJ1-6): DGGITQSPKYLFRKEGQNVTLSCEQNLNHDAMYWYRQDPGQGLRLIYYSQIVNDFQKGDIAEGYSVSREKKESFPLTVTSAQKNPTAFYLCASEGGGTGSSPLHFGNGTRLTVT.

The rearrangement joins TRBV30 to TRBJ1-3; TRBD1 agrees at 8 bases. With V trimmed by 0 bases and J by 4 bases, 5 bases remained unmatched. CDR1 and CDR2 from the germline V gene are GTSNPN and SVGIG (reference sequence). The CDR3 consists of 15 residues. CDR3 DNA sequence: TGTGCCTGGAGTGTAGGCCAGGGGGCCGGAAACACCATATATTTT. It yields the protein CAWSVGQGAGNTIYF.

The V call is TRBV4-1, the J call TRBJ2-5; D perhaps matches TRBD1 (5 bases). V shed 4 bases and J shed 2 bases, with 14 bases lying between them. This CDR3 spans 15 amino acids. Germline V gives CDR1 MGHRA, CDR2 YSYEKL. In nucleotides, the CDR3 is TGCGCCAGCAGCCCCGAAGGTAGGGGACAAGAGACCCAGTACTTC. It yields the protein CASSPEGRGQETQYF.

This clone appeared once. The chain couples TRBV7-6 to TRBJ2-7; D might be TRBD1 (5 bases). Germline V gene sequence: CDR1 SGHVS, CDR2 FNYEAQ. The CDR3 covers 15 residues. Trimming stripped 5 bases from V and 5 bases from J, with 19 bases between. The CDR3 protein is CASSPTYQGWDEQYF. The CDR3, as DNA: TGTGCCAGCAGCCCCACCTACCAGGGCTGGGACGAGCAGTACTTC.

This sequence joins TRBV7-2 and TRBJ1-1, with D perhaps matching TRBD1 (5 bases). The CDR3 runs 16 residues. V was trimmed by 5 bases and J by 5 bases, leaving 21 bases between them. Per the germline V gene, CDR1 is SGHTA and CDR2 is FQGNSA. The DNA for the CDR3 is TGTGCCAGCAGCATATCCTCAGGCAGGGTAAGGACTGAAGCTTTCTTT. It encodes CASSISSGRVRTEAFF.

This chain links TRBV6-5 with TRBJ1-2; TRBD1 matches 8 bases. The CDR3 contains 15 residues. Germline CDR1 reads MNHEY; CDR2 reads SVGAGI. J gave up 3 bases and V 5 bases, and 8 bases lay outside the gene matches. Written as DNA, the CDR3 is TGTGCCAGCAGTCTCCAACAGGGGGGAGACTATGGCTACACCTTC. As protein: CASSLQQGGDYGYTF.

CDR3 DNA: TGTGCCAGCAGCCTATTAGGACAGGCAGAGCAGTACTTC. This encodes CASSLLGQAEQYF. The rearrangement joins TRBV11-1 to TRBJ2-7; 7 bases align to TRBD1. J was trimmed by 7 bases and V by 5 bases; bases with no gene match: 8. CDR1 SGHAT and CDR2 FQDESV come from the germline V gene (reference sequence). The CDR3 covers 13 residues.

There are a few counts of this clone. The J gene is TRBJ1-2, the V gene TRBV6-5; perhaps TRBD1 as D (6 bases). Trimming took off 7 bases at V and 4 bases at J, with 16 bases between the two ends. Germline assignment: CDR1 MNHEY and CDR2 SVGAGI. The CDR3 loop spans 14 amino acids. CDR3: CASTHPGGLYGYTF. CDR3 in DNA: TGTGCCAGCACCCATCCGGGGGGCCTCTATGGCTACACCTTC.

In DNA form, the CDR3 reads TGTGCCAGCAGGTCAGGGAAATATGGCTACACCTTC. Amino acid sequence: CASRSGKYGYTF. The chain is built from TRBV12-3 or TRBV12-4 and TRBJ1-2, with a possible D match to TRBD1 (5 bases). Trimming removed 6 bases at V and 5 bases at J, with 10 bases between. There are 12 residues in the CDR3.

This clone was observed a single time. This CDR3 is CASSLGGYGYTF. CDR3 nucleotides: TGTGCCAGCAGCTTGGGAGGGTATGGCTACACCTTC. The V gene is TRBV5-5, the J gene TRBJ1-2; no firm D call. The CDR3 is 12 residues long. Per germline, CDR1 SGHKS and CDR2 YYEKEE (reference sequence). V shed 0 bases and J shed 5 bases, with 5 bases lying between them.

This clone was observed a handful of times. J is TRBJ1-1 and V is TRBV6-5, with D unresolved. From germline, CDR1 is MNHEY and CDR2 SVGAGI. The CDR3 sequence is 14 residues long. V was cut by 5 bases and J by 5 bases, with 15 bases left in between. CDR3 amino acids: CASSQTMRVTEAFF. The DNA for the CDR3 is TGTGCCAGCAGTCAAACGATGCGAGTAACTGAAGCTTTCTTT.

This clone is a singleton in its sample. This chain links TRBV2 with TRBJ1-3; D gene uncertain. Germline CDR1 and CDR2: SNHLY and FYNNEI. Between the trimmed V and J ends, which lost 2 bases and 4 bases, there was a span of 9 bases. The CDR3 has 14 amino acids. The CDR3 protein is CASSETPFGNTIYF. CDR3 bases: TGTGCCAGCAGTGAAACACCTTTCGGAAACACCATATATTTT.

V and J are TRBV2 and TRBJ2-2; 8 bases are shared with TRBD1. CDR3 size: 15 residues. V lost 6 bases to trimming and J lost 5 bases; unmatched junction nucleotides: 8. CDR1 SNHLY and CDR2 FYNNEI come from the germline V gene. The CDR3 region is CASSPRQGRTGELFF. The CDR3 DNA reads TGTGCCAGCAGCCCTAGACAGGGGCGGACCGGGGAGCTGTTTTTT.

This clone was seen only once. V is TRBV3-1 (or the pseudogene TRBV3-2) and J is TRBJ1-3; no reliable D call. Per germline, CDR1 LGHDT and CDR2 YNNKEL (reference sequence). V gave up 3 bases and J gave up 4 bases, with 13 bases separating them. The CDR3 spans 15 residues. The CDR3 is CASSQRSSVGNTIYF. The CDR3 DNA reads TGTGCCAGCAGCCAGCGGTCGTCAGTCGGAAACACCATATATTTT.

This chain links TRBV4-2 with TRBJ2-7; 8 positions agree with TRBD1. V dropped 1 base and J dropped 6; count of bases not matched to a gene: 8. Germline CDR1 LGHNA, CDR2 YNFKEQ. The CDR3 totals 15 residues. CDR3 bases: TGTGCCAGCAGCCAAGTCGGTGACAGGGGCGGCGAGCAGTACTTC. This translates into CASSQVGDRGGEQYF.

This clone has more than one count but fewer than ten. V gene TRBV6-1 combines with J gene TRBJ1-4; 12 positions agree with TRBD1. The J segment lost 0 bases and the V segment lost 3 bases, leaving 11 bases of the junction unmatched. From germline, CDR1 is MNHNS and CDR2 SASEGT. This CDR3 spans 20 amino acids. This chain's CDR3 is CASSDKRDRGRRATNEKLFF. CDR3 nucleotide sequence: TGTGCCAGCAGTGATAAGAGGGACAGGGGGCGTCGGGCAACTAATGAAAAACTGTTTTTT.

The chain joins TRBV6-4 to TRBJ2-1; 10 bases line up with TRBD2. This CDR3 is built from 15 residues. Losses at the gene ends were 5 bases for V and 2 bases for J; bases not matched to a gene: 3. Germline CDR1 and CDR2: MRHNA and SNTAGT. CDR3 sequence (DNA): TGTGCCAGCAGTCATCTAGCGGGGGCCTACAATGAGCAGTTCTTC. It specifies CASSHLAGAYNEQFF.